The T cell receptor beta chain described here comes from a study of CD8 T cells in ankylosing spondylitis. TCRdb independently ran MiXCR on the 5' RACE reads; one entry per CDR3 protein. Of approximately 300,000 distinct CDR3 sequences in the sample, 20% were seen once. Between the trimmed V and J ends, which lost 0 bases and 6 bases, there was a span of 14 bases. The CDR3 contains 16 residues. Looked up from germline, CDR1 is MNHEY and CDR2 is SVGAGI. This clonotype came up a few times. This receptor was obtained from a male donor with ankylosing spondylitis or in good health (not recorded which). Sample: blood, either unsorted or a sorted T cell fraction (not recorded which). J is TRBJ2-2 and V is TRBV6-5; no clear D gene. The CDR3 coding sequence is TGTGCCAGCAGTTACTCGACTCGGCCACCAGCCGGGGAGCTGTTTTTT. Translated, it gives CASSYSTRPPAGELFF.